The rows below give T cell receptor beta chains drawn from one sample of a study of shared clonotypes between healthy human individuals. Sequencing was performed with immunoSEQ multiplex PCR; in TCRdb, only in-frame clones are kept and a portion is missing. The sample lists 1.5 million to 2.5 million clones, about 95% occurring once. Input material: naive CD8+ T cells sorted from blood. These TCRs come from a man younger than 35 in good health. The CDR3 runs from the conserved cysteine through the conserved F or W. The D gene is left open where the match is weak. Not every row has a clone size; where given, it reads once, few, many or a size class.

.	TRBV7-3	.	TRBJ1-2	TGTGCCAGCAGCTTAAGGGGTGGCTATGGCTACACCTTC	CASSLRGGYGYTF
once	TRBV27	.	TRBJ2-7	TGTGCCAGCAGTCCCGGCCCGGGGGTGCCGTCCTACGAGCAGTACTTC	CASSPGPGVPSYEQYF
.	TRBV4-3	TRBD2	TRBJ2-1	TGCGCCAGCAGCCAGATGACTAGCGGCGAAAACAATGAGCAGTTCTTC	CASSQMTSGENNEQFF
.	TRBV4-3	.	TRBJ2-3	TGCGCCAGCAGCTTCAGGGTAACCACAGATACGCAGTATTTT	CASSFRVTTDTQYF
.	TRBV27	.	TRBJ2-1	TGTGCCAGCAGTTTAACTCACAATGAGCAGTTCTTC	CASSLTHNEQFF
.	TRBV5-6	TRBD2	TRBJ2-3	TGTGCCAGCAGGACTACAGCGGGAGGGCCTGGGGATACGCAGTATTTT	CASRTTAGGPGDTQYF
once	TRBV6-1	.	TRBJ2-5	TGTGCCAGCAGTGAAGATTTCAGTCAAGAGACCCAGTACTTC	CASSEDFSQETQYF
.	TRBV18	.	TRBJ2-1	TGTGCCAGCTCGGACAGTGGTTTCAATGAGCAGTTCTTC	CASSDSGFNEQFF
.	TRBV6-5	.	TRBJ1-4	TGTGCCAGCTCCGAGAACGGGGGGCATGGGGAAAAACTGTTTTTT	CASSENGGHGEKLFF
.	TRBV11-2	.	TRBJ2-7	TGTGCCAGCAGCTTAGATCCAGGGAGCTACGAGCAGTACTTC	CASSLDPGSYEQYF
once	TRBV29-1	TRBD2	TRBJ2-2	TGCAGCGTTGGCCCCCTGGAAAGCGGGAGGGCCGGCGGGGAGCTGTTTTTT	CSVGPLESGRAGGELFF
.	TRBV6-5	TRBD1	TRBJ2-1	TGTGCCAGCAAACAGGGGGCAGCTGGGCACAATGAGCAGTTCTTC	CASKQGAAGHNEQFF
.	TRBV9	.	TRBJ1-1	TGTGCCAGCAGCGTAGTTGGCCCAGGGACCGAAGCTTTCTTT	CASSVVGPGTEAFF
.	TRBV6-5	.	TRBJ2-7	TGTGCCAGCAGTTACGGCGGTACAGGGAAACTCTACGAGCAGTACTTC	CASSYGGTGKLYEQYF
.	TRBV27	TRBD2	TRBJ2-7	TGTGCCAGCAGCCCGGGACTAGCGGGGTACGAGCAGTACTTC	CASSPGLAGYEQYF
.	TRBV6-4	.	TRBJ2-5	TGTGCCAGCAGTGACTCGATTTACGGGCAAGTACAAGAGACCCAGTACTTC	CASSDSIYGQVQETQYF
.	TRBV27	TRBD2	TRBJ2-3	TGTGCCAGCAGCCCCATTGGACTAGCGGGTTCTGATACGCAGTATTTT	CASSPIGLAGSDTQYF
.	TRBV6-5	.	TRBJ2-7	TGTGCCAGCACTGAAGGGACCTCCTACGAGCAGTACTTC	CASTEGTSYEQYF
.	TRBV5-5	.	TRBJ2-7	TGTGCCAGCAGCTTGGCGGGCACCTACGAGCAGTACTTC	CASSLAGTYEQYF
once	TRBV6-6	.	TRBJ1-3	TGTGCCAGCAGTGCGCTACAGCCTTCGGTTGGAAACACCATATATTTT	CASSALQPSVGNTIYF
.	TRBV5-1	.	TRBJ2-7	TGCGCCAGCAGCTTCGGGACGAGATACGAGCAGTACTTC	CASSFGTRYEQYF
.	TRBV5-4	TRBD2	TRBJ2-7	TGTGCCAGCAGCTTAGCTAGCGGGAGCTCCTACGAGCAGTACTTC	CASSLASGSSYEQYF